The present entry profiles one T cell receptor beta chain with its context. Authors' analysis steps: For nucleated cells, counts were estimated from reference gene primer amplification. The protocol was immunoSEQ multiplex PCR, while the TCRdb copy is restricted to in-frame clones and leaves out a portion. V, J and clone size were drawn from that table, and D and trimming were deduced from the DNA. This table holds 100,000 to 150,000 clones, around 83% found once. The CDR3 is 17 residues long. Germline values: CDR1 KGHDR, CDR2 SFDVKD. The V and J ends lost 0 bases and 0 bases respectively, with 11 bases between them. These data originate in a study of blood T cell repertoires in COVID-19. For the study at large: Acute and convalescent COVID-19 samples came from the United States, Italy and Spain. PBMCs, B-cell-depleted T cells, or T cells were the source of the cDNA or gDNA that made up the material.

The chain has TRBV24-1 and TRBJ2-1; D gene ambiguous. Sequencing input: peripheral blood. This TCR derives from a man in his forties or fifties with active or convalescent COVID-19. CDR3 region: CATSDLITSSSYNEQFF. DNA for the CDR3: TGTGCCACCAGTGATTTGATCACCTCGAGCTCCTACAATGAGCAGTTCTTC.